One sample yielded the 20 T cell receptor beta chains listed below, sequenced in a study of control samples from healthy donors and cancer patients. Profiled with immunoSEQ multiplex PCR; TCRdb holds only in-frame clones, not every one. Among 190,000 or so clones listed, just under 95% were seen once. Sequenced material: blood. These receptors all stem from a man aged 18 to 30 in good health.

This chain joins TRBV5-6 and TRBJ1-4; D is unresolved. The germline V gene has CDR1 SGHDT and CDR2 YYEEEE. This CDR3 region has 15 residues. V dropped 0 bases and J dropped 7 bases, with 13 bases sitting between them. The chain's CDR3 is CASSLASPYGEKLFF. In DNA, the CDR3 is TGTGCCAGCAGCTTGGCCAGTCCGTACGGTGAAAAACTGTTTTTT.

With respect to this clone: The junction differs from germline at one of its ends, possibly a read error. The chain links TRBV28 to TRBJ1-2; D gene ambiguous. The CDR3 has 8 residues. In germline, CDR1 is MDHEN, CDR2 SYDVKM. In DNA form, the CDR3 reads TGCCTTGTTGGTGGCTACACCTTC. Translation gives CLVGGYTF.

The chain joins TRBV6-2 or TRBV6-3 to TRBJ2-3, with 11 bases that match TRBD2. The CDR3 is 16 residues long. Germline trimming cut 2 bases from V and 6 bases from J; bases unmatched to any gene: 7. The germline V gene has CDR1 MNHEY and CDR2 SVGEGT. CDR3 in amino acids: CASSYGIAGGLDTQYF. The CDR3 DNA is TGTGCCAGCAGTTACGGGATAGCGGGGGGGCTGGATACGCAGTATTTT.

The chain combines TRBV5-1 with TRBJ1-2, with 9 positions matching TRBD1. The trim removed 2 bases at V and 6 bases at J, leaving 2 bases unmatched. CDR1 and CDR2 from the germline V gene are SGHRS and YFSETQ. The CDR3 is 13 amino acids. Written as DNA, the CDR3 is TGCGCCAGCAGCTTTTGGGACAGGGATGGCTACACCTTC. Translating it yields CASSFWDRDGYTF.

The V call is TRBV27, the J call TRBJ2-4; maybe TRBD2 (5 bases). The CDR3 covers 14 residues. Germline CDR1 reads MNHEY; CDR2 reads SMNVEV (reference sequence). V dropped 6 bases and J dropped 3 bases, with 12 bases sitting between them. The CDR3 nucleotides read TGTGCCAGCAGGGAGCGGCGGCGCAAAAACATTCAGTACTTC. Its protein product is CASRERRRKNIQYF.

J is TRBJ1-5 and V is TRBV25-1; TRBD1 aligns across 7 bases. The germline CDR1 and CDR2 sequences are MGHDK and SYGVNS. The J segment lost 7 bases and the V segment lost 2 bases, leaving 5 bases of the junction unmatched. This CDR3 is built from 14 residues. CDR3 protein: CASSERTGRQPQHF. DNA for the CDR3: TGTGCCAGCAGTGAAAGGACAGGTCGGCAGCCCCAGCATTTT.

This chain joins TRBV6-2 or TRBV6-3 and TRBJ1-3; TRBD1 is a possible D gene (5 bases). The CDR3 consists of 14 residues. CDR1 is MNHEY, CDR2 SVGEGT, per germline. V was cut by 0 bases and J by 7 bases, with 10 bases left in between. The CDR3 DNA follows: TGTGCCAGCAGTTACTCTGGGACGCGGAACACCATATATTTT. Amino acids: CASSYSGTRNTIYF.

The CDR3 DNA follows: TGCGCCAGCAGCTTGGGCCCAATCTCCTACGAGCAGTACTTC. Protein sequence: CASSLGPISYEQYF. The chain uses TRBV5-1 and TRBJ2-7, with D uncertain. Trimming stripped 0 bases from V and 0 bases from J, with 7 bases between. Germline CDR1 and CDR2: SGHRS and YFSETQ. CDR3 length equals 14 residues.

The V gene is TRBV5-1, the J gene TRBJ1-2; D gene unclear. This CDR3 region has 13 residues. Trimming pared 4 bases from V and 0 bases from J, leaving 7 bases between. The V gene's germline CDR1 is SGHRS and CDR2 YFSETQ. CDR3 sequence: CASSPVPNYGYTF. The CDR3 DNA follows: TGCGCCAGCAGCCCTGTCCCTAACTATGGCTACACCTTC.

V is TRBV7-8 and J is TRBJ2-2; no reliable D call. CDR3 length: 15 amino acids. The ends were cut back, 1 base at V and 9 bases at J, with 15 bases in the middle. Germline loops: CDR1 SGHVS, CDR2 FQNEAQ. The CDR3 DNA reads as TGTGCCAGCAGCTTAGATCTCGCAGTCTCCAGGGAGCTGTTTTTT. This gives the protein CASSLDLAVSRELFF.

The V gene is TRBV10-3, the J gene TRBJ1-2; a possible D gene is TRBD1 (6 bases). Per the germline V gene, CDR1 is ENHRY and CDR2 is SYGVKD. The CDR3 has 16 amino acids. V lost 8 bases and J lost 4, with 23 bases in between. The CDR3 spells CAIHKGSGGELYGYTF. As DNA, the CDR3 is TGTGCCATCCATAAAGGATCGGGGGGCGAACTCTATGGCTACACCTTC.

V and J are TRBV2 and TRBJ2-2, with D tentatively TRBD2 (6 bases). Trimming pared 6 bases from V and 5 bases from J, leaving 22 bases between. The CDR3 is 17 amino acids. Per the germline V gene, CDR1 is SNHLY and CDR2 is FYNNEI. CDR3 region: CASRGSVGGTETGELFF. The CDR3 region has the DNA TGTGCCAGCAGGGGCTCGGTGGGGGGAACGGAAACCGGGGAGCTGTTTTTT. Supplemented by reference TRBV2 and TRBJ2-2, the full variable domain reads EPEVTQTPSHQVTQMGQEVILRCVPISNHLYFYWYRQILGQKVEFLVSFYNNEISEKSEIFDDQFSVERPDGSNFTLKIRSTKLEDSAMYFCASRGSVGGTETGELFFGEGSRLTVL.

The CDR3 nucleotides read TGTGCCAGCAGTTTAACGGGTGCCGGGGACGAGCAGTACTTC. Translation: CASSLTGAGDEQYF. The rearrangement joins TRBV27 to TRBJ2-7; D might be TRBD2 (5 bases). Trimming took off 2 bases at V and 5 bases at J, with 13 bases between the two ends. The CDR3 has 14 amino acids. Germline CDR1 MNHEY, CDR2 SMNVEV (reference sequence).

A single count supports this clone. This same CDR3 is encoded by further DNA sequences in the sample. The rearrangement uses TRBV9 and TRBJ1-1; no definite D call. The CDR3 is 13 residues long. V gave up 0 bases and J gave up 0 bases, with 3 bases separating them. The V gene's germline CDR1 is SGDLS and CDR2 YYNGEE. The CDR3 is CASSVDLNTEAFF. The CDR3 DNA sequence: TGTGCCAGCAGCGTAGACTTGAACACTGAAGCTTTCTTT.

The V gene is TRBV7-3, the J gene TRBJ2-7; maybe TRBD1 (6 bases). The V gene lost 2 bases and the J gene lost 2 bases, with 13 bases spanning the gap. Germline V lookup: CDR1 SGHTA, CDR2 FQGTGA. The length of the CDR3 is 15 residues. The CDR3 reads CASSLQGIGPYEQYF. The CDR3 bases are TGTGCCAGCAGCTTACAGGGGATCGGGCCCTACGAGCAGTACTTC.

The rearrangement links TRBV14 to TRBJ2-7; 10 nucleotides align to TRBD1. V lost 0 bases and J lost 3; bases outside the gene matches: 8. The CDR3 is 17 amino acids. The germline gives CDR1 SGHDN, CDR2 FVKESK. CDR3 sequence (DNA): TGTGCCAGCAGCCAAGATCTAGGACAGGGGGATAACTACGAGCAGTACTTC. Its translation is CASSQDLGQGDNYEQYF. Full variable domain (rest looked up from reference TRBV14 and TRBJ2-7): EAGVTQFPSHSVIEKGQTVTLRCDPISGHDNLYWYRRVMGKEIKFLLHFVKESKQDESGMPNNRFLAERTGGTYSTLKVQPAELEDSGVYFCASSQDLGQGDNYEQYFGPGTRLTVT.

CDR3 residues: CASRFGTGNEQFF. The CDR3 nucleotides read TGTGCCAGCCGATTTGGGACAGGCAATGAGCAGTTCTTC. The chain combines TRBV5-8 with TRBJ2-1, with 8 bases matching TRBD1. CDR3 length: 13 residues. The V and J ends lost 7 bases and 6 bases, in that order; junction bases with no gene match: 6. From germline, CDR1 is SGHTS and CDR2 YDEGEE.

The chain couples TRBV5-6 to TRBJ1-1; D unresolved. The germline V and J ends were trimmed by 4 bases and 0 bases, with 13 bases remaining between them. The CDR3 spans 15 residues. The V gene's germline CDR1 is SGHDT and CDR2 YYEEEE. CDR3 amino acids: CASSQIYKMNTEAFF. CDR3 sequence (DNA): TGTGCCAGCAGCCAGATTTACAAAATGAACACTGAAGCTTTCTTT.

J is TRBJ1-5 and V is TRBV29-1, with D perhaps matching TRBD1 (5 bases). CDR1 and CDR2 (germline): SQVTM, ANQGSEA. V was pared by 4 bases and J by 7 bases, with 17 bases between. The CDR3 length is 14 residues. CDR3 loop: CSVGGGEQGQPQHF. The DNA for the CDR3 is TGCAGCGTTGGCGGGGGGGAGCAGGGACAGCCCCAGCATTTT.

V and J are TRBV30 and TRBJ2-7; the match to TRBD1 covers 7 bases. The CDR3 contains 14 residues. Looked up from germline, CDR1 is GTSNPN and CDR2 is SVGIG (reference sequence). V lost 1 base and J lost 5; bases outside the gene matches: 8. The CDR3 reads CAWSGVTGFHEQYF. In DNA form, the CDR3 reads TGTGCCTGGAGTGGTGTGACAGGGTTCCACGAGCAGTACTTC.